The T cell receptor (beta chain) under discussion was sequenced for a study of cytomegalovirus exposure and HLA in healthy donors. Study at large: An early data release held tens of millions of unique TCRs from HLA-typed donors. Within the Caucasian-associated ancestry cluster were roughly 82% of the approximately 390 genotyped donors. The study, taken as a whole, reports: An analysis done earlier found most TCR beta V segments productive about 87% or about 30% of the time.

The PCR had 60 Vbeta and 13 Jbeta primers. Method: immunoSEQ multiplex PCR; TCRdb's copy keeps in-frame clones and lacks some. Here the sample spans some 150,000 clones, 60% to 80% being singletons. With regard to this clone: As yet, its antigen is unknown.

The germline gives CDR1 LNHDA, CDR2 SQIVND (reference sequence). The CDR3 contains 14 residues. Trimming cost V 4 bases and J 0 bases, with 7 bases left between them. The receptor comes from a man aged 18 to 30 in good health and CMV-seropositive. The sequenced sample was PBMCs. The chain carries TRBV19 and TRBJ1-3; unclear D gene. CDR3 DNA: TGTGCCAGTAGTACAGGCCACTCTGGAAACACCATATATTTT. It is translated as CASSTGHSGNTIYF.